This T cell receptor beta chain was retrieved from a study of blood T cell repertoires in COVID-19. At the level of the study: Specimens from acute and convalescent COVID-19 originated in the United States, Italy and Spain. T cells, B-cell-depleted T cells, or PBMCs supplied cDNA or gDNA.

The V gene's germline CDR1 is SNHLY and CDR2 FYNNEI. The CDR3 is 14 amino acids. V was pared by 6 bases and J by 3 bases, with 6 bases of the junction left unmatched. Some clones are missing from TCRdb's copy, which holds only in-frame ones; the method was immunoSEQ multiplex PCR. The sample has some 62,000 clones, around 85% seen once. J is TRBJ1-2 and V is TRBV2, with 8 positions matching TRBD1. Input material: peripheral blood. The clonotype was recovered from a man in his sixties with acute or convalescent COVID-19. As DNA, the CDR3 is TGTGCCAGCAGAGCCACAGGGGGATACTATGGCTACACCTTC. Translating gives CASRATGGYYGYTF.